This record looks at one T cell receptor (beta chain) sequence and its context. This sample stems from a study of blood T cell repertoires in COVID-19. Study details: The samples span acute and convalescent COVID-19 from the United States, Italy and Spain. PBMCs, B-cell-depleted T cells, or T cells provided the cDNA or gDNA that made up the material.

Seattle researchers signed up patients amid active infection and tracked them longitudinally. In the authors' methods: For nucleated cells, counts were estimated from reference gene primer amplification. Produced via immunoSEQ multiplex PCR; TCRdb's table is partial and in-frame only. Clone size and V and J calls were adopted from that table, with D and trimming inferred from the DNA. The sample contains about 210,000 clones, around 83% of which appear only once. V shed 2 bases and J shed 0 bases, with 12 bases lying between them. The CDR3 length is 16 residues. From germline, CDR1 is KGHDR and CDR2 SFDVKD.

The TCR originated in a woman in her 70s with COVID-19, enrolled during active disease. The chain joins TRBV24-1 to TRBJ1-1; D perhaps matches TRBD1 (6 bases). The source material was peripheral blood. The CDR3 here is CATSDSTDSLNTEAFF. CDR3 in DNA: TGTGCCACCAGTGATTCCACGGACAGCCTGAACACTGAAGCTTTCTTT.